Presented here are 26 T cell receptor beta chains from one specimen sequenced in a study of OX40 agonist ivuxolimab in advanced cancers. Profiled with immunoSEQ multiplex PCR; TCRdb holds only in-frame clones, not every one. The sample lists over 8,000 clones, around 80% seen once, with around 28% in the top ten. Sequences were derived from CD4+ or CD8+ T cells sorted from blood, sampled in a trial of the OX40 agonist ivuxolimab. These receptor sequences come from an adult with an advanced solid tumor such as melanoma, head and neck, liver or kidney cancer.

This clone was counted only a few times. This chain connects TRBV29-1 to TRBJ2-7; 10 bases line up with TRBD1. The trim removed 6 bases at V and 1 base at J, leaving 9 bases unmatched. The CDR3 covers 15 residues. The germline V gene encodes CDR1 SQVTM and CDR2 ANQGSEA. The CDR3 coding sequence is TGCAGCGTCAGGATCTGGGACAGGGGATCCTACGAGCAGTACTTC. Translated: CSVRIWDRGSYEQYF.

This clone was observed once. The rearrangement links TRBV27 to TRBJ1-5; 7 bases fit TRBD1. Germline V gene sequence: CDR1 MNHEY, CDR2 SMNVEV (reference sequence). The junction had 10 bases not matched to a gene; V was cut back by 6 bases and J by 5 bases. The CDR3 totals 15 residues. CDR3 DNA: TGTGCCAGCAGCATGAGGGGGCAGGCCCATCAGCCCCAGCATTTT. This gives the protein CASSMRGQAHQPQHF.

The chain employs TRBV27 and TRBJ1-5; 7 positions match TRBD1. CDR3 length: 18 residues. The V segment lost 4 bases and the J segment 0 bases; nucleotides outside the gene matches: 12. Germline loops: CDR1 MNHEY, CDR2 SMNVEV (reference sequence). The CDR3 region is CASSSNTQGGYSNQPQHF. CDR3 sequence (DNA): TGTGCCAGCAGTTCGAACACCCAGGGGGGATATAGCAATCAGCCCCAGCATTTT.

This clone has just a few counts. This rearrangement joins TRBV4-1 to TRBJ1-4; maybe TRBD1 (6 bases). Germline V CDR1 and CDR2: MGHRA, YSYEKL. V lost 5 bases and J lost 8, with 15 bases in between. This CDR3 region has 14 residues. The CDR3 bases are TGCGCCAGCAGCTTCTCGCAGGGGAGCGAAAAACTGTTTTTT. Translation gives CASSFSQGSEKLFF.

V is TRBV19 and J is TRBJ2-7; 7 bases match TRBD2. The CDR3 extends over 15 amino acids. J was trimmed by 3 bases and V by 5 bases; bases with no gene match: 10. Germline loops: CDR1 LNHDA, CDR2 SQIVND (reference sequence). CDR3: CASSHTSSGLYEQYF. The CDR3 DNA follows: TGTGCCAGTAGTCATACGTCTAGCGGCCTCTACGAGCAGTACTTC. Variable domain in full (rest from reference TRBV19 and TRBJ2-7): DGGITQSPKYLFRKEGQNVTLSCEQNLNHDAMYWYRQDPGQGLRLIYYSQIVNDFQKGDIAEGYSVSREKKESFPLTVTSAQKNPTAFYLCASSHTSSGLYEQYFGPGTRLTVT.

V and J are TRBV19 and TRBJ1-5; possible D gene TRBD1, 5 bases. The CDR3 is 15 residues long. From germline, CDR1 is LNHDA and CDR2 SQIVND (reference sequence). V lost 3 bases and J lost 4, with 13 bases in between. The CDR3 sequence is CASSMYSGSNQPQHF. In DNA, the CDR3 is TGTGCCAGTAGTATGTATTCAGGGTCTAATCAGCCCCAGCATTTT.

CDR3 residues: CASSPHDGSLGEQYF. CDR3 in DNA: TGTGCCAGCAGCCCTCATGACGGGAGCTTGGGGGAGCAGTACTTC. The J gene is TRBJ2-7, the V gene TRBV7-3; TRBD2 might be the D (6 bases). The CDR3 runs 15 residues. The germline V and J ends were trimmed by 5 bases and 7 bases, with 21 bases remaining between them. Germline CDR1 SGHTA, CDR2 FQGTGA.

The V and J genes are TRBV11-1 and TRBJ2-2, with D unresolved. The ends were cut back, 4 bases at V and 4 bases at J, with 7 bases in the middle. The CDR3 totals 13 residues. Germline assignment: CDR1 SGHAT and CDR2 FQDESV (reference sequence). CDR3 nucleotides: TGTGCCAGCAGCTCGGACCTCACCGGGGAGCTGTTTTTT. It codes for CASSSDLTGELFF.

This chain uses TRBV28 with TRBJ1-5, with unresolved D. The CDR3 covers 13 residues. The V end lost 7 bases, the J end lost 3 bases, and 10 bases lay between the germline ends. Per germline, CDR1 MDHEN and CDR2 SYDVKM. This CDR3 is CASMLELNQPQHF. CDR3 nucleotides: TGTGCCAGCATGCTTGAGCTCAATCAGCCCCAGCATTTT.

The genes are TRBV11-2 and TRBJ2-7; 8 bases fit TRBD1. This CDR3 region has 15 residues. The germline V gene has CDR1 SGHAT and CDR2 FQNNGV. The junction had 4 bases not matched to a gene; V was cut back by 0 bases and J by 3 bases. CDR3 protein: CASSLELTGDYEQYF. CDR3 in DNA: TGTGCCAGCAGCTTAGAGCTGACAGGGGACTACGAGCAGTACTTC.

This rearrangement joins TRBV4-1 to TRBJ1-4, with TRBD1 matching 8 bases. After removal of 3 bases from V and 3 bases from J, the junction contained 3 bases not matched to a gene. The CDR3 consists of 15 residues. Germline V gene sequence: CDR1 MGHRA, CDR2 YSYEKL. DNA for the CDR3: TGCGCCAGCAGCCAGGGGACAGGCTCTAATGAAAAACTGTTTTTT. Protein product: CASSQGTGSNEKLFF.

The rearrangement links TRBV7-3 to TRBJ2-6; maybe TRBD1 (5 bases). The CDR3 is 17 residues long. The germline CDR1 and CDR2 sequences are SGHTA and FQGTGA. V was pared by 0 bases and J by 3 bases, with 12 bases between. In nucleotides, the CDR3 is TGTGCCAGCAGCTTAACGTCTCAGGGTTTTGGGGCCAACGTCCTGACTTTC. It encodes CASSLTSQGFGANVLTF.

The rearrangement uses TRBV29-1 and TRBJ1-2; weak D call: TRBD1 (6 bases). CDR1 is SQVTM and CDR2 is ANQGSEA in the germline V gene. The V end lost 2 bases, the J end lost 8 bases, and 12 bases lay between the germline ends. CDR3 length equals 12 residues. The DNA for the CDR3 is TGCAGCGTTGAAAGCCTGGGGGGCGGCTACACCTTC. This translates into CSVESLGGGYTF. Full variable domain (missing parts from reference TRBV29-1 and TRBJ1-2): SAVISQKPSRDICQRGTSLTIQCQVDSQVTMMFWYRQQPGQSLTLIATANQGSEATYESGFVIDKFPISRPNLTFSTLTVSNMSPEDSSIYLCSVESLGGGYTFGSGTRLTVV.

V and J are TRBV7-3 and TRBJ2-2, with D maybe TRBD2 (6 bases). CDR1 and CDR2 from the germline V gene are SGHTA and FQGTGA. V shed 3 bases and J shed 6 bases, with 14 bases lying between them. The CDR3 extends over 15 amino acids. The DNA of the CDR3 is TGTGCCAGCAGCTTGACTAGAGGGCTGGCCGGGGAGCTGTTTTTT. This sequence encodes CASSLTRGLAGELFF.

The genes are TRBV9 and TRBJ2-1, with D possibly being TRBD2 (5 bases). V was clipped by 0 bases and J by 9 bases, with 7 bases between them. This CDR3 spans 12 amino acids. Germline V gives CDR1 SGDLS, CDR2 YYNGEE. CDR3 bases: TGTGCCAGCAGCGTAGGCGGGTTTGAGCAGTTCTTC. Translating gives CASSVGGFEQFF.

The V and J genes are TRBV11-2 and TRBJ2-3; D is possibly TRBD1 (5 bases). Trimming stripped 1 base from V and 1 base from J, with 15 bases between. This CDR3 region has 17 residues. Per germline, CDR1 SGHAT and CDR2 FQNNGV. In DNA, the CDR3 is TGTGCCAGCAGCTTAGGCAATTTCGGACACCGCACAGATACGCAGTATTTT. Protein: CASSLGNFGHRTDTQYF.

The gene calls are TRBV6-6 and TRBJ1-1, with 8 bases identical to TRBD1. The germline gives CDR1 MNHNY, CDR2 SVGAGI (reference sequence). Trimming removed 0 bases from V and 3 bases from J; junction bases left unmatched: 6. CDR3 length: 16 residues. The CDR3 sequence: CASSYSIGQGDTEAFF. The CDR3 bases are TGTGCCAGCAGTTACTCGATAGGACAGGGCGACACTGAAGCTTTCTTT.

J is TRBJ1-5 and V is TRBV7-8; perhaps TRBD1 as D (6 bases). V was cut by 3 bases and J by 6 bases, with 9 bases left in between. The CDR3 contains 13 residues. CDR1 is SGHVS, CDR2 FQNEAQ, per germline. The CDR3 coding sequence is TGTGCCAGCAGCTTTCAGGGGTCTCAGCCCCAGCATTTT. It codes for CASSFQGSQPQHF.

V and J are TRBV27 and TRBJ2-1; 10 bases match TRBD2. This CDR3 comprises 16 residues. The V gene end was trimmed by 2 bases and the J gene end by 5 bases; junction bases not matched to a gene: 6. From germline, CDR1 is MNHEY and CDR2 SMNVEV (reference sequence). The CDR3 sequence: CASSLNLAGGDNEQFF. The CDR3 DNA follows: TGTGCCAGCAGTTTAAACTTAGCGGGAGGAGACAATGAGCAGTTCTTC.

The J gene is TRBJ2-7, the V gene TRBV30, with TRBD2 as a possible D gene (5 bases). The CDR3 is made up of 13 amino acids. The germline V gene has CDR1 GTSNPN and CDR2 SVGIG (reference sequence). Deletions cut 5 bases from V and 0 bases from J, with 11 bases between. This CDR3 reads CAWSFGGSYEQYF. In nucleotides, the CDR3 is TGTGCCTGGTCTTTCGGAGGCTCCTACGAGCAGTACTTC.

This clone showed up just a few times. The J gene is TRBJ1-6, the V gene TRBV6-1, with D perhaps TRBD1 (5 bases). The germline gives CDR1 MNHNS, CDR2 SASEGT. Trimming took off 1 base at V and 9 bases at J, with 10 bases between the two ends. This CDR3 comprises 14 residues. The DNA for the CDR3 is TGTGCCAGCAGTGAAGGGGACGGCCGTTCACCCCTCCACTTT. The encoded protein is CASSEGDGRSPLHF.

The V gene is TRBV7-8, the J gene TRBJ2-5, with a weak D call TRBD2 (6 bases). This CDR3 region has 16 residues. Per the germline V gene, CDR1 is SGHVS and CDR2 is FQNEAQ. V lost 4 bases, J lost 0 bases, and 15 bases lay in between. The CDR3 nucleotides read TGTGCCAGCAGCTCAGGCGCGGGAAGGTACCAAGAGACCCAGTACTTC. Amino acid sequence: CASSSGAGRYQETQYF.

The chain recombines TRBV7-2 with TRBJ1-4, with D maybe TRBD1 (6 bases). Between the trimmed V and J ends, which lost 7 bases and 6 bases, there was a span of 18 bases. The CDR3 is made up of 15 amino acids. The V gene's germline CDR1 is SGHTA and CDR2 FQGNSA. The chain's CDR3 is CASKPTGLADEKLFF. In DNA form, the CDR3 reads TGTGCCAGCAAGCCAACAGGGTTAGCGGATGAAAAACTGTTTTTT.

The chain joins TRBV9 to TRBJ2-5; D may be TRBD1 (5 bases). CDR1 and CDR2 (germline): SGDLS, YYNGEE. Trimming pared 3 bases from V and 5 bases from J, leaving 14 bases between. The CDR3 length is 14 residues. The CDR3 loop is CASSAFTGSETQYF. The DNA of the CDR3 is TGTGCCAGCAGCGCCTTCACAGGATCGGAGACCCAGTACTTC.

CDR3 nucleotide sequence: TGTGCCAGCAGTTTCCGAGGACAGGACGAGCAGTACTTC. Residues: CASSFRGQDEQYF. The genes are TRBV27 and TRBJ2-7; 7 bases map to TRBD1. The CDR3 runs 13 residues. J gave up 5 bases and V 3 bases, and 4 bases lay outside the gene matches. Germline V lookup: CDR1 MNHEY, CDR2 SMNVEV (reference sequence).

This clone was seen only a few times. The V gene is TRBV28, the J gene TRBJ2-7, with 10 nucleotides matching TRBD2. The CDR3 loop spans 13 amino acids. The ends lost 5 bases at V and 4 bases at J; junction bases unmatched: 2. Germline CDR1 and CDR2: MDHEN and SYDVKM. CDR3 amino acids: CASSLAGEYEQYF. DNA for the CDR3: TGTGCCAGCAGTCTAGCGGGAGAGTACGAGCAGTACTTC. The entire variable domain, with the rest obtained from reference TRBV28 and TRBJ2-7, is as follows: DVKVTQSSRYLVKRTGEKVFLECVQDMDHENMFWYRQDPGLGLRLIYFSYDVKMKEKGDIPEGYSVSREKKERFSLILESASTNQTSMYLCASSLAGEYEQYFGPGTRLTVT.